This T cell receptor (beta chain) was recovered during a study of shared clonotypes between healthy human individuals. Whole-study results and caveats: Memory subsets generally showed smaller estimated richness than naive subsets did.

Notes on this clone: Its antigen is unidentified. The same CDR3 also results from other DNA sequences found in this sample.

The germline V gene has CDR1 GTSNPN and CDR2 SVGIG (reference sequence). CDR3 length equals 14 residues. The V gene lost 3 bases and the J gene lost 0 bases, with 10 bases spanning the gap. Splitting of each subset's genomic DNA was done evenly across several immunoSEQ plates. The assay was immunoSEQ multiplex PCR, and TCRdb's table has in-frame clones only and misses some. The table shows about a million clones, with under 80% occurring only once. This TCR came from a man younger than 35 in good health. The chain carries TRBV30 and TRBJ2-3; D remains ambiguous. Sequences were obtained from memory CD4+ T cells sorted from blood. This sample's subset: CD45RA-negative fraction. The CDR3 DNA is TGTGCCTGGAGAGGGCTTACTAGCACAGATACGCAGTATTTT. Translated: CAWRGLTSTDTQYF.